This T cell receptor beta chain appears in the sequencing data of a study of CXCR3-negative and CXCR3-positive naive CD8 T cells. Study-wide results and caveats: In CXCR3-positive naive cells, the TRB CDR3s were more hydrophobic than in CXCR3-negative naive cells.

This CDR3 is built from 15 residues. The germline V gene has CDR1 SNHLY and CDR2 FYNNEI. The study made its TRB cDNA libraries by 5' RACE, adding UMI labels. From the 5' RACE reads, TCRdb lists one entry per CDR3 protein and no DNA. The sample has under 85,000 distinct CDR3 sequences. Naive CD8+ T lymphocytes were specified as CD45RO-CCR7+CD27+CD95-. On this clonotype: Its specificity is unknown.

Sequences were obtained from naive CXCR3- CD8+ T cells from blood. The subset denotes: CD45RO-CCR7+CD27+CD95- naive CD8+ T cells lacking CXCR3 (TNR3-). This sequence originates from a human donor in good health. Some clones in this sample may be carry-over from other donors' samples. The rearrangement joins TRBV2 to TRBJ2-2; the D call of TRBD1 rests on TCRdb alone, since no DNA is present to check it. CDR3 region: CAKRRTPGNTGELFF.